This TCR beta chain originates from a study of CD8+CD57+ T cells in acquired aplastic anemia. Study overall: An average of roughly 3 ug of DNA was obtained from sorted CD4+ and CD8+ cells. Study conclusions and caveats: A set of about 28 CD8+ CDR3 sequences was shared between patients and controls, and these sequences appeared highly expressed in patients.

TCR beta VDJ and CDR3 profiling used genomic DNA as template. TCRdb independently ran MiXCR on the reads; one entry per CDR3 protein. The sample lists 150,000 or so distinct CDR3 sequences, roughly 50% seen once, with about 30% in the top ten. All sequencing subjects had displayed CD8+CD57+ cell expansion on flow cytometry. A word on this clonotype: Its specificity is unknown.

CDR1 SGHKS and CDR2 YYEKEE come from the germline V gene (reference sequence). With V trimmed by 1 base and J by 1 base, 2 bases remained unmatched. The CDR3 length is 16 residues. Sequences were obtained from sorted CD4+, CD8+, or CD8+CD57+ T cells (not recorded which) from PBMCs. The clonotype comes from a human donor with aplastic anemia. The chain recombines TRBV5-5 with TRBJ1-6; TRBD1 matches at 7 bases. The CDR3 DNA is TGTGCCAGCAGCTTGAACAGGGGTTCCTATAATTCACCCCTCCACTTT. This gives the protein CASSLNRGSYNSPLHF.